This is a list of T cell receptor beta chains from one sample in a study of blood T cell repertoires in COVID-19. Repertoires were generated with immunoSEQ multiplex PCR, while TCRdb's copy carries only in-frame clones and drops some. The sample has approximately 120,000 clones, 55% to 70% seen once; the top ten hold 2% to 2.5%. Sequenced input: peripheral blood. The receptors were sampled from a woman in her sixties or seventies with acute or convalescent COVID-19. Both conserved end residues are part of each CDR3. Fields, in order: clone size, V gene, D gene, CDR3 length, J gene, CDR3 DNA, CDR3 protein. A D gene is named only where the DNA matches it firmly. The size field is filled for only some rows; it gives once, few, many or a size class.

NA	TRBV5-5	NA	12	TRBJ1-6	TGTGCCAGCAGCCTGTATAATTCACCCCTCCACTTT	CASSLYNSPLHF
once	TRBV7-2	TRBD1	15	TRBJ2-5	TGTGCCAGCAGCCCTCAGGGGGTGGTCACGAAGACCCAGTACTTC	CASSPQGVVTKTQYF
once	TRBV7-9	TRBD1	12	TRBJ1-2	TGTGCCAGCAGCTTCGACAGGGTCCCCTTACCCTTC	CASSFDRVPLPF
few	TRBV10-3	NA	15	TRBJ1-4	TGTGCCATCAGTGAGTCGAGGGGACTGCTTGAAAAACTGTTTTTT	CAISESRGLLEKLFF
once	TRBV28	NA	14	TRBJ1-6	TGTGCCAGCAGACCCGACCGGGATAATTCACCCCTCCACTTT	CASRPDRDNSPLHF
NA	TRBV4-3	NA	14	TRBJ2-5	TGCGCCAGCAGCGGGGGGGCGTGGGGAGAGACCCAGTACTTC	CASSGGAWGETQYF
NA	TRBV6-5	NA	14	TRBJ1-5	TGTGCCAGCAGTTCCCCACGAGGCAATCAGCCCCAGCATTTT	CASSSPRGNQPQHF
NA	TRBV13	TRBD2	17	TRBJ2-3	TGTGCCAGCAGCCGGATAGGACTAGCGGGGACCACAGATGCGCAGTATTTT	CASSRIGLAGTTDAQYF
NA	TRBV6-6	NA	12	TRBJ2-7	TGTGCCAGCAGACGGACAGAGTACGAGCAGTACTTC	CASRRTEYEQYF
NA	TRBV21-1	NA	11	TRBJ1-2	TGTGCCAGCAGCAAGGGGCCCCCCTTTGCCTTC	CASSKGPPFAF
NA	TRBV7-2	NA	13	TRBJ1-2	TGTGCCAGCAGCCTACCCCGGGGCTATGGCTACACCTTC	CASSLPRGYGYTF
NA	TRBV19	NA	13	TRBJ1-5	TGTGCCAGTATCGGGGGGCTAGGTCAGCCCCAGCATTTT	CASIGGLGQPQHF
few	TRBV2	NA	11	TRBJ1-2	TGTGCCAGCAGTAACGGCTATGGCTACACCTTC	CASSNGYGYTF
NA	TRBV28	TRBD2	14	TRBJ2-1	TGTGCCAGCAGAGCGGGAGGGCCTTTGGATGAGCAGTTCTTC	CASRAGGPLDEQFF
NA	TRBV3-1/TRBV3-2	TRBD2	16	TRBJ2-1	TGTGCCAGCAGCCAAGTGAGGCGGGGGATACACAATGAGCAGTTCTTC	CASSQVRRGIHNEQFF
NA	TRBV6-2/TRBV6-3	TRBD1	13	TRBJ2-7	TGTGCCAGCAGTTGGGACAGTCCCTACGAGCAGTACTTC	CASSWDSPYEQYF
NA	TRBV19	NA	12	TRBJ1-4	TGTGCCAGTAGCCGCCGGGATGAAAAACTGTTTTTT	CASSRRDEKLFF
few	TRBV6-5	TRBD1	14	TRBJ1-5	TGTGCCAGCAGTCTCACAGGGGGCAATCAGCCCCAGCATTTT	CASSLTGGNQPQHF
few	TRBV7-8	TRBD1	15	TRBJ1-3	TGTGCCAGCAGCTCGCAGACAGGGGGAGGAAACACCATATATTTT	CASSSQTGGGNTIYF
NA	TRBV29-1	NA	12	TRBJ1-2	TGCAGCGTTGCGGGGGAAGACTATGGCTACACCTTC	CSVAGEDYGYTF
NA	TRBV4-1	NA	16	TRBJ1-3	TGCGCCAGCAGCCAAGATCTAGGAGGCTCTGGAAACACCATATATTTT	CASSQDLGGSGNTIYF
once	TRBV28	TRBD2	14	TRBJ2-1	TGTGCCAGCAGCGGGACTAGCGGGAGGAATGAGCAGTTCTTC	CASSGTSGRNEQFF
NA	TRBV2	TRBD2	14	TRBJ2-4	TGTGCCAGCAGTGACCGGCTAGCGGTAAACATTCAGTACTTC	CASSDRLAVNIQYF
NA	TRBV6-1	NA	12	TRBJ2-7	TGTGCCAGCAGTGAGAGGCACTACGAGCAGTACTTC	CASSERHYEQYF
NA	TRBV10-1	TRBD2	17	TRBJ2-1	TGCGCCAGCAGTGATGGCTTGGGACTAGCGGGAGTATCTGAGCAGTTCTTC	CASSDGLGLAGVSEQFF
NA	TRBV5-8	NA	12	TRBJ2-1	TGTGCCAGCAGCTTGCGGCCCCAGGGCAGATTCTTC	CASSLRPQGRFF
few	TRBV6-2/TRBV6-3	TRBD2	17	TRBJ2-1	TGTGCCAGCAGTTACTCCCCTAGCGGGGGGATATACAATGAGCAGTTCTTC	CASSYSPSGGIYNEQFF
NA	TRBV19	NA	14	TRBJ2-3	TGTGCCAGTAGTATAGTAAAGGGAGCAGATACGCAGTATTTT	CASSIVKGADTQYF
NA	TRBV10-3	NA	15	TRBJ1-1	TGTGCCATCAGTGAGACAGGGATTATGAACACTGAAGCTTTCTTT	CAISETGIMNTEAFF
few	TRBV19	NA	12	TRBJ1-1	TGTGCCAGTAAGAGGCCGAACACTGAAGCTTTCTTT	CASKRPNTEAFF
few	TRBV28	TRBD2	16	TRBJ2-3	TGTGCCAGCAGTTCGGGACTGGGAGGGATCACAGATACGCAGTATTTT	CASSSGLGGITDTQYF
NA	TRBV9	NA	14	TRBJ2-4	TGTGCCAGCAGCGTAGCGGTAGGGGCGGACATTCAGTACTTC	CASSVAVGADIQYF
few	TRBV30	TRBD1	14	TRBJ1-2	TGTGCCTGGACCCGACAGGGTATTAACTATGGCTACACCTTC	CAWTRQGINYGYTF
few	TRBV2	NA	14	TRBJ1-1	TGTGCCAGCAGTGAACGACCCCGGAGCACTGAAGCTTTCTTT	CASSERPRSTEAFF
NA	TRBV6-5	NA	13	TRBJ2-7	TGTGCCAGCAGTTACCTCCCCCGCCGGGAGCAGTACTTC	CASSYLPRREQYF
NA	TRBV19	TRBD1	14	TRBJ1-1	TGTGCCAGTAGTACCGGACAGGGGGGCACTGAAGCTTTCTTT	CASSTGQGGTEAFF
NA	TRBV2	NA	13	TRBJ2-2	TGTGCCAGCACCAGGGACTTCACCGGGGAGCTGTTTTTT	CASTRDFTGELFF
NA	TRBV19	TRBD2	14	TRBJ2-1	TGTGCCAGTAGTAGCGGGAGTCAGGGCAATGAGCAGTTCTTC	CASSSGSQGNEQFF
few	TRBV19	NA	14	TRBJ2-1	TGTGCCAGCCTAGACCCGAGCTCCTACAATGAGCAGTTCTTC	CASLDPSSYNEQFF
NA	TRBV29-1	TRBD1	11	TRBJ1-2	TGCAGCGGACGACAGGGGAATGGCTACACCTTC	CSGRQGNGYTF
few	TRBV24-1	TRBD1	14	TRBJ1-2	TGTGCCACCAGTGATCCCGACAGGGGCTATGGCTACACCTTC	CATSDPDRGYGYTF
NA	TRBV6-1	NA	17	TRBJ1-2	TGTGCCAGCAGTGAACGTCGCGGGGCCCCGACAATGTATGGCTACACCTTC	CASSERRGAPTMYGYTF